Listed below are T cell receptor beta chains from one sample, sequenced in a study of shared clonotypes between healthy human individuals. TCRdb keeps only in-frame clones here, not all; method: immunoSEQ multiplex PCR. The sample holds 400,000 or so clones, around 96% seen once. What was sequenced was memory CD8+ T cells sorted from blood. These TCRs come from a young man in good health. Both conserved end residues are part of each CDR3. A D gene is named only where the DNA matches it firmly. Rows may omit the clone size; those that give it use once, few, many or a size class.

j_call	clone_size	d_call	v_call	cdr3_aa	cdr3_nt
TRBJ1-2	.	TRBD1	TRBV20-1	CSAGGTEGYTF	TGCAGTGCTGGGGGGACAGAAGGCTACACCTTC
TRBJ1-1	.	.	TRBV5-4	CASSWGSQGWNTEAFF	TGTGCCAGCAGCTGGGGTAGCCAGGGCTGGAACACTGAAGCTTTCTTT
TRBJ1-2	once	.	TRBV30	CAWSALYGYTF	TGTGCCTGGAGTGCGCTGTATGGCTACACCTTC
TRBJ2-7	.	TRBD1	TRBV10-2	CASKGQGYYEQYF	TGCGCCAGCAAGGGACAGGGGTACTACGAGCAGTACTTC
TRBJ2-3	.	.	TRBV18	CASSPLSGAGPTDTQYF	TGTGCCAGCTCACCCCTGAGCGGCGCGGGTCCCACAGATACGCAGTATTTT
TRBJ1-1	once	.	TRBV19	CASSKYANTEAFF	TGTGCCAGTAGCAAGTATGCGAACACTGAAGCTTTCTTT
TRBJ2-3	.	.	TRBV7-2	CASSGIDRRPITQYF	TGTGCCAGCAGCGGAATAGATCGACGGCCTATTACGCAGTATTTT
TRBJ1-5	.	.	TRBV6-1	CASTRTSNQPQHF	TGTGCCAGCACACGGACGTCCAATCAGCCCCAGCATTTT
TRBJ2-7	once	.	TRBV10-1	CASRKSPYEQYF	TGCGCCAGCCGAAAGTCCCCCTACGAGCAGTACTTC
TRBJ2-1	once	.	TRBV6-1	CASRSGGTKNNEQFF	TGTGCCAGCAGGAGTGGCGGGACCAAAAACAATGAGCAGTTCTTC
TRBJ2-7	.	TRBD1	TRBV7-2	CASSLPGTGYEQYF	TGTGCCAGCAGCTTACCCGGGACAGGGTACGAGCAGTACTTC
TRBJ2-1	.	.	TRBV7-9	CASSLEAVITNEQFF	TGTGCCAGCAGCTTAGAAGCGGTGATTACCAATGAGCAGTTCTTC
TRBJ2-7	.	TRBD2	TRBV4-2	CASSQDLVSSGSHEQYF	TGTGCCAGCAGCCAAGATTTGGTGTCTAGCGGGAGCCACGAGCAGTACTTC
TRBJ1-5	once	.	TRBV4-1	CASSQDTGSNQPQHF	TGCGCCAGCAGCCAAGATACAGGGAGCAATCAGCCCCAGCATTTT
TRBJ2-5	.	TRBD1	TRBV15	CATSMGQTQETQYF	TGTGCCACCAGCATGGGACAGACCCAAGAGACCCAGTACTTC
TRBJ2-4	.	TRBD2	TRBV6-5	CASSYLGTSGNIQYF	TGTGCCAGCAGTTACCTTGGGACTAGCGGAAACATTCAGTACTTC
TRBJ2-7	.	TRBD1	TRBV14	CASSQEGDRHSYEQYF	TGTGCCAGCAGCCAAGAAGGGGACAGGCACTCCTACGAGCAGTACTTC
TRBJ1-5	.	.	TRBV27	CASSPLRRRDSNQPQHF	TGTGCCAGCAGTCCTCTGAGAAGGAGGGATAGCAATCAGCCCCAGCATTTT
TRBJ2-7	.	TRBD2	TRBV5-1	CASSFLLLAGYEQYF	TGCGCCAGCAGCTTTCTCTTACTAGCGGGCTACGAGCAGTACTTC
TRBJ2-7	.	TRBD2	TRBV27	CASSFWASGRRGYEQYF	TGTGCCAGCAGTTTTTGGGCTAGCGGGAGGAGGGGCTACGAGCAGTACTTC
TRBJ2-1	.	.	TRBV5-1	CASSLLGQVVNEQFF	TGCGCCAGCAGCTTGTTAGGGCAAGTTGTCAATGAGCAGTTCTTC
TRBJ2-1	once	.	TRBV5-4	CASSLGQYNEQFF	TGTGCCAGCAGCTTGGGACAGTACAATGAGCAGTTCTTC
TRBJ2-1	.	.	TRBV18	CASSPDPSEQFF	TGTGCCAGCTCACCAGATCCAAGTGAGCAGTTCTTC
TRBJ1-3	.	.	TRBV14	CASSQDSGNTIYF	TGTGCCAGCAGCCAAGACTCTGGAAACACCATATATTTT
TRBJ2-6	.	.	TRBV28	CASSLWPGANVLTF	TGTGCCAGCAGTTTATGGCCCGGGGCCAACGTCCTGACTTTC
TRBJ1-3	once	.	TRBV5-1	CASKKDTSSGNTIYF	TGCGCCAGCAAGAAGGACACCTCCTCTGGAAACACCATATATTTT
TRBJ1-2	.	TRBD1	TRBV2	CASSGDPGQGIGYGYTF	TGTGCCAGCAGTGGGGACCCGGGACAGGGCATAGGCTATGGCTACACCTTC
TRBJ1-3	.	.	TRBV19	CASSKGSAGNTIYF	TGTGCCAGTAGTAAGGGGAGTGCCGGAAACACCATATATTTT
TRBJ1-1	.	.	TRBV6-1	CASRGRAEAFF	TGTGCCAGCAGGGGACGAGCTGAAGCTTTCTTT
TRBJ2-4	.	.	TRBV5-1	CASSAHPGNPKNIQYF	TGCGCCAGCAGCGCCCACCCAGGGAACCCCAAAAACATTCAGTACTTC
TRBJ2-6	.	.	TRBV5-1	CASSLERGTGANVLTF	TGCGCCAGCAGCCTGGAGAGAGGGACTGGGGCCAACGTCCTGACTTTC
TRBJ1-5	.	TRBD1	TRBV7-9	CASSSGTGAPWDQPQHF	TGTGCCAGCAGCTCCGGGACAGGCGCCCCTTGGGATCAGCCCCAGCATTTT
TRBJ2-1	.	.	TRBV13	CASSPRNYNEQFF	TGTGCCAGCAGCCCAAGAAACTACAATGAGCAGTTCTTC
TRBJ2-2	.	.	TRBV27	CASSLRRPANTGELFF	TGTGCCAGCAGTTTACGGCGGCCCGCGAACACCGGGGAGCTGTTTTTT
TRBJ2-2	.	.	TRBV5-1	CASSLTLGTVYGELFF	TGCGCCAGCAGCTTGACCCTCGGGACCGTATACGGGGAGCTGTTTTTT
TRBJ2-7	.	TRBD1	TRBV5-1	CASSPGQGDEQYF	TGCGCCAGCAGCCCGGGACAGGGCGACGAGCAGTACTTC
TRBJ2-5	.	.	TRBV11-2	CASSSKQGGGETQYF	TGTGCCAGCAGCTCCAAACAGGGGGGGGGAGAGACCCAGTACTTC
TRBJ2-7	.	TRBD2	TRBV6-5	CASSQASGYEQYF	TGTGCCAGCAGCCAAGCTAGCGGCTACGAGCAGTACTTC
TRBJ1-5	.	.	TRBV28	CASSLVYSNQPQHF	TGTGCCAGCAGTTTGGTGTATAGCAATCAGCCCCAGCATTTT
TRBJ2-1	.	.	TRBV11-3	CASSLDYGIYNEQFF	TGTGCCAGCAGCTTAGATTATGGGATCTACAATGAGCAGTTCTTC
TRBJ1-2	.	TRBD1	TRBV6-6	CASSNTGAPLYGYTF	TGTGCCAGTTCTAACACAGGGGCCCCCCTATACGGCTACACCTTC
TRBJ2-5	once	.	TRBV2	CASRSEGPQETQYF	TGTGCCAGCAGGTCAGAGGGACCTCAAGAGACCCAGTACTTC